One sample yielded the 4 T cell receptor beta chains listed below, sequenced in a study of cytomegalovirus exposure and HLA in healthy donors. Amplification used 60 Vbeta primers and 13 Jbeta primers. Measured with immunoSEQ multiplex PCR; TCRdb has only the in-frame clones, and not every one. The sample has 160,000 or so clones; about 77% are singletons. Sequenced input: PBMCs. The receptors derive from a woman aged 45-60 years in good health and CMV-seronegative.

The V call is TRBV4-3, the J call TRBJ1-2; 7 bases align to TRBD1. The CDR3 loop spans 17 amino acids. Trimming removed 4 bases from V and 0 bases from J; junction bases left unmatched: 11. Germline V gene data show CDR1 as LGHNA and CDR2 as YSLEER. The CDR3 nucleotides read TGCGCCAGCAGCCGAAGATATCGGGACAGCACTAACTATGGCTACACCTTC. Residues: CASSRRYRDSTNYGYTF.

The V and J genes are TRBV7-8 and TRBJ1-1, with 8 bases that match TRBD1. This CDR3 has 14 amino acids. Germline V CDR1 and CDR2: SGHVS, FQNEAQ. V was pared by 3 bases and J by 1 base, with 1 base of the junction left unmatched. This CDR3 is CASSLDRANTEAFF. CDR3 DNA sequence: TGTGCCAGCAGCTTGGACAGGGCGAACACTGAAGCTTTCTTT.

The chain combines TRBV28 with TRBJ2-7; D might be TRBD1 (5 bases). V was trimmed by 2 bases and J by 6 bases, leaving 14 bases between them. Germline loops: CDR1 MDHEN, CDR2 SYDVKM. The CDR3 runs 14 residues. Here the CDR3 reads CASSLRQTSSEQYF. CDR3 in DNA: TGTGCCAGCAGTTTAAGACAGACCAGCAGCGAGCAGTACTTC.

J is TRBJ2-2 and V is TRBV4-1, with 9 bases that match TRBD1. The junction had 1 base not matched to a gene; V was cut back by 1 base and J by 1 base. Per germline, CDR1 MGHRA and CDR2 YSYEKL. The CDR3 consists of 16 residues. The DNA of the CDR3 is TGCGCCAGCAGCCAAGGGGACAGGGTGAACACCGGGGAGCTGTTTTTT. Its protein product is CASSQGDRVNTGELFF.